The source of this T cell receptor beta chain is a study of read filtering for tumor transcriptome and immune sequencing. Study-level background: The cohort had 17 men and 14 to 15 women aged roughly 45 to 90, mean around 63 years. Revised staging placed eight or nine patients in R-ISS I, some 17 in II, 6 or 7 in III. IR-seq gave about 4.05 to 11 million TCR reads per sample; RNA-seq gave about 75 to 1,400.

Sampling of bone marrow took place during active disease in every patient. J gave up 1 base and V 3 bases, and 4 bases lay outside the gene matches. CDR3 length: 15 amino acids. CDR1 and CDR2 from the germline V gene are SGHRS and YFSETQ. This clonotype was picked up many times. From about 400 ng of RNA, a library with molecular barcoded alpha/delta and beta/gamma adaptors was made. TCRdb processed the reads anew with MiXCR; each CDR3 protein has one entry. The data show 100,000 to 150,000 distinct CDR3 sequences, under 15% seen once. The V gene is TRBV5-1, the J gene TRBJ2-7, with 10 bases lining up with TRBD1. This clonotype was sampled from a donor at least 40 years old with multiple myeloma. Sequenced sample: a population of CD138-negative cells sorted from bone marrow. CDR3 nucleotide sequence: TGCGCCAGCAGCTCGGACAGGGGGACTTCCTACGAGCAGTACTTC. This sequence encodes CASSSDRGTSYEQYF.